The 5 T cell receptor beta chains below were found in one sample sequenced in a study of blood T cell repertoires in COVID-19. Repertoires were generated with immunoSEQ multiplex PCR, while TCRdb's copy carries only in-frame clones and drops some. This sample has under 300,000 clones, with 84% found just once. Sequenced input: peripheral blood. The source of these receptors is a human donor with COVID-19, enrolled during active disease. The donor label of this sample is uncertain.

This clone was counted once. DNA for the CDR3: TGCGCCAGCAGCCTGGGACTAGGGAACGAGCAGTACTTC. Translation gives CASSLGLGNEQYF. V usage is TRBV5-1 and J usage is TRBJ2-7; 8 nucleotides line up with TRBD2. This CDR3 has 13 residues. V lost 4 bases, J lost 5 bases, and 5 bases stayed unmatched. The germline CDR1 and CDR2 sequences are SGHRS and YFSETQ. Based on the CDR3 plus reference TRBV5-1 and TRBJ2-7, the full variable domain is KAGVTQTPRYLIKTRGQQVTLSCSPISGHRSVSWYQQTPGQGLQFLFEYFSETQRNKGNFPGRFSGRQFSNSRSEMNVSTLELGDSALYLCASSLGLGNEQYFGPGTRLTVT.

The rearrangement uses TRBV24-1 and TRBJ2-3, with D perhaps matching TRBD1 (6 bases). Trimming took 4 bases from V and 4 from J, leaving 11 bases between them. The germline gives CDR1 KGHDR, CDR2 SFDVKD. CDR3 length: 14 residues. DNA for the CDR3: TGTGCCACCAGTGACCACGGGACACCAGATACGCAGTATTTT. Its protein is CATSDHGTPDTQYF.

The chain uses TRBV19 and TRBJ2-2; tentatively, D is TRBD2 (5 bases). V lost 5 bases and J lost 6, with 16 bases in between. CDR3 size: 15 residues. Germline CDR1 LNHDA, CDR2 SQIVND (reference sequence). The CDR3 protein is CASSPLEGLAGELFF. CDR3 bases: TGTGCCAGTAGTCCCCTAGAGGGTTTGGCCGGGGAGCTGTTTTTT.

The J gene is TRBJ1-5, the V gene TRBV7-8; D gene uncertain. This CDR3 contains 12 residues. Deletions cut 8 bases from V and 7 bases from J, with 12 bases between. The germline CDR1 and CDR2 sequences are SGHVS and FQNEAQ. CDR3 in amino acids: CASGLVEQPQHF. For the CDR3, the DNA is TGTGCCAGCGGCCTGGTGGAGCAGCCCCAGCATTTT.

The J gene is TRBJ1-5, the V gene TRBV9; D unresolved. The CDR3 has 13 residues. The V gene's germline CDR1 is SGDLS and CDR2 YYNGEE. Trimming pared 1 base from V and 0 bases from J, leaving 2 bases between. CDR3 loop: CASSVYSNQPQHF. CDR3 sequence (DNA): TGTGCCAGCAGCGTATATAGCAATCAGCCCCAGCATTTT.